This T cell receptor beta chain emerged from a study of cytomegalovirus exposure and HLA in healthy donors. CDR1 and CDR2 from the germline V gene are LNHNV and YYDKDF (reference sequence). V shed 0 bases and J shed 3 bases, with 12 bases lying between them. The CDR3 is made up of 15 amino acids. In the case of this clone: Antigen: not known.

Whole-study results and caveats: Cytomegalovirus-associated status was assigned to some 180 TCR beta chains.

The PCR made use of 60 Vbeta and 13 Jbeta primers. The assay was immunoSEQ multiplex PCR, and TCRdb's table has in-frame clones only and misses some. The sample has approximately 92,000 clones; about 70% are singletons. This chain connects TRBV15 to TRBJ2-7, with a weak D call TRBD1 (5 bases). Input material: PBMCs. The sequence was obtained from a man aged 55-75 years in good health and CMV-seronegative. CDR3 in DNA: TGTGCCACCAGCAGAGAGTTTACAGGTCACTACGAGCAGTACTTC. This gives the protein CATSREFTGHYEQYF.